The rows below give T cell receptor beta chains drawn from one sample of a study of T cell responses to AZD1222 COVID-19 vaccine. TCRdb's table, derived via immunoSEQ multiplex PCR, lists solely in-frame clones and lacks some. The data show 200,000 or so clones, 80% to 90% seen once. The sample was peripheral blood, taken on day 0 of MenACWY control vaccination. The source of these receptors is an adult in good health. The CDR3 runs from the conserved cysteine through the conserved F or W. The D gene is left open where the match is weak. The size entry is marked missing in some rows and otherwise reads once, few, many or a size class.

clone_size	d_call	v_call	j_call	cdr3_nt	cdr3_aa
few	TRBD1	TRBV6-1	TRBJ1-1	TGTGCCAGCAGTGAAACGCCAGGGGGGATGAACACTGAAGCTTTCTTT	CASSETPGGMNTEAFF
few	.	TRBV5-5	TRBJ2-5	TGTGCCAGCAGCTTGATGGAGCAAGAGACCCAGTACTTC	CASSLMEQETQYF
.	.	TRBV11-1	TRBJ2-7	TGTGCCAGCAGTGGTTTCCAGGGTTCCTACGAGCAGTACTTC	CASSGFQGSYEQYF
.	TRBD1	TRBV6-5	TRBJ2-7	TGTGCCAGCAGAACGGGACAGGCCTACGAGCAGTACTTC	CASRTGQAYEQYF
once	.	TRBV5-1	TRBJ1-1	TGCGCCAGCAGCTTGGTGGGGGGTCGGGAAGCTTTCTTT	CASSLVGGREAFF
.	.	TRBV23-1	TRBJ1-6	TGCGCCAGCAGTCCCACGGCACCCCTCCACTTT	CASSPTAPLHF
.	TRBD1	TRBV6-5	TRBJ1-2	TGTGCCAGCAGCTTGGACAGGAACGATGGCTACACCTTC	CASSLDRNDGYTF
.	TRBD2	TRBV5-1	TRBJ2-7	TGCGCCAGCAGCCGGGTAGCGGGAGGGCCTCACGAGCAGTACTTC	CASSRVAGGPHEQYF
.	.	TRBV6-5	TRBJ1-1	TGTGCCAGCAGTTACTCGCCACAGGTTATGAACACTGAAGCTTTCTTT	CASSYSPQVMNTEAFF
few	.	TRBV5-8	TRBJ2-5	TGTGCCAGCAGCGGAATAGAGACCCAGTACTTC	CASSGIETQYF
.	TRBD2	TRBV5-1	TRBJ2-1	TGCGCCAGCAGCTTGCCCGGACTAGCGGGGTGGGGGAATGAGCAGTTCTTC	CASSLPGLAGWGNEQFF
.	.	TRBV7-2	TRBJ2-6	TGTGCCAGCAGTCTGCGACAGCACTCTGGGGCCAACGTCCTGACTTTC	CASSLRQHSGANVLTF
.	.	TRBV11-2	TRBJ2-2	TGTGCCAGCAGACCCCCGGGGGATAACGGGGAGCTGTTTTTT	CASRPPGDNGELFF
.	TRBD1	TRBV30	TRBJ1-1	TGTGCCGGGGTTGACAGGGGCAGAGGGACTGAAGCTTTCTTT	CAGVDRGRGTEAFF
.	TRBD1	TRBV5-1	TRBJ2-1	TGCGCCAGCAGCTCCGGGACAGGGGCCGCGGATGAGCAGTTCTTC	CASSSGTGAADEQFF
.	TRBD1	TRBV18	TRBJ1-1	TGTGCCAGCTCTCTCAGGCAGGGGGGAGGCACTGAAGCTTTCTTT	CASSLRQGGGTEAFF
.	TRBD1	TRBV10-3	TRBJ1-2	TGTGCCATCAGTGTAGAGGCAGGGGGCAAGGACTATGGCTACACCTTC	CAISVEAGGKDYGYTF
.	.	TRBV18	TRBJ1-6	TGTGCCAGCTCACCCAAGGAAGATTATAATTCACCCCTCCACTTT	CASSPKEDYNSPLHF
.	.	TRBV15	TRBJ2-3	TGTGCCACCAGCAGAGATCGGATACCTAGCACAGATACGCAGTATTTT	CATSRDRIPSTDTQYF
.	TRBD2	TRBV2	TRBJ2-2	TGTGCCAGCAGTGAAATAGTAGCGGGAGGGACGAACACCGGGGAGCTGTTTTTT	CASSEIVAGGTNTGELFF
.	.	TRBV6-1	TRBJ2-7	TGTGCCAGCAGTGAAACCGGGACTTCCTACGAGCAGTACTTC	CASSETGTSYEQYF
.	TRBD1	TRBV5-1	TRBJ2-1	TGCGCCAGCAGCTTTCCGACAGGGAACAATGAGCAGTTCTTC	CASSFPTGNNEQFF
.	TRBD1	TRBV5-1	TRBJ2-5	TGCGCCAGCAGCCGGGACAGCGAAGAGACCCAGTACTTC	CASSRDSEETQYF
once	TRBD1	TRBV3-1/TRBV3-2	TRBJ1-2	TGTGCCAGCCATAACACGGGACAGAACTATGGCTACACCTTC	CASHNTGQNYGYTF
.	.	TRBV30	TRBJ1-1	TGTGCCTGGGAGGGGCGCGGTCCTGAAGCTTTCTTT	CAWEGRGPEAFF
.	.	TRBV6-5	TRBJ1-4	TGTGCCAGCGAGGGTAATAATGAAAAACTGTTTTTT	CASEGNNEKLFF
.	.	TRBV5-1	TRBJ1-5	TGCGCCAGCAGCTTGGATGGGACGGGGGGCAATCAGCCCCAGCATTTT	CASSLDGTGGNQPQHF
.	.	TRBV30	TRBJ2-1	TGTGCCTGGAGTTGGGGGGAATATGAGCAGTTCTTC	CAWSWGEYEQFF
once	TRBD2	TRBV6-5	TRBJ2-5	TGTGCCAGCAGTCCGACTAGCGGGAGTGGAGAGACCCAGTACTTC	CASSPTSGSGETQYF
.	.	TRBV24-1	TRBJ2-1	TGTGCCACCAGTGATTCACGACAGGTGTTGAATGAGCAGTTCTTC	CATSDSRQVLNEQFF
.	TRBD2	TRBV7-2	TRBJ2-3	TGTGCCAGCAGCCCCGGAGGGACTAGCGTCACAGATACGCAGTATTTT	CASSPGGTSVTDTQYF
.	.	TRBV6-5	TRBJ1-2	TGTGCCAGCAGCCTGTCGGGACGGAACTATGGCTACACCTTC	CASSLSGRNYGYTF
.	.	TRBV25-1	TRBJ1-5	TGTGCCAGCAGTGAAGCAGGTAACGGGCAGCCCCAGCATTTT	CASSEAGNGQPQHF
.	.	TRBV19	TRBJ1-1	TGTGCCAGTAGTAAGGGGCCCGAAGGGAACACTGAAGCTTTCTTT	CASSKGPEGNTEAFF
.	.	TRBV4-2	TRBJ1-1	TGTGCCAGCAGCCAAGCATGGACAGTTAACACTGAAGCTTTCTTT	CASSQAWTVNTEAFF
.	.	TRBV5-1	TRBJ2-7	TGCGCCAGCAGCTTGGAACTGAGTCTTGGCGAGCAGTACTTC	CASSLELSLGEQYF
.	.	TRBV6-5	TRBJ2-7	TGTGCCAGTACCCGGGGCCACGAGCAGTACTTC	CASTRGHEQYF
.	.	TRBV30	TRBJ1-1	TGTGCCTGGAGCAGTCCCACTGAAGCTTTCTTT	CAWSSPTEAFF
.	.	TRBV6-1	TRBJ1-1	TGTGCCAGCAGTGAAGCGCTGGGCAGGGAGTTACTTTCTGAAGCTTTCTTT	CASSEALGRELLSEAFF
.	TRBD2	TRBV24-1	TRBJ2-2	TGTGCCACCAGTGACCCTGTAGCGGGAGGGAAGCGCGGGGAGCTGTTTTTT	CATSDPVAGGKRGELFF
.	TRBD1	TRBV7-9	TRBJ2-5	TGTGCCAGCAGCCCCCAGGGGGCCGCACAAGAGACCCAGTACTTC	CASSPQGAAQETQYF
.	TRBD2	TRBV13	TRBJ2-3	TGTGCCAGCAGTTTTAGCGGGAGTGGCACAGATACGCAGTATTTT	CASSFSGSGTDTQYF
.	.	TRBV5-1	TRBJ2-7	TGCGCCAGCAGCTGGAGGGGGCAGCACCACGAGCAGTACTTC	CASSWRGQHHEQYF
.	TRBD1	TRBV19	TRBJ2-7	TGTGCCAGTAGTCCGAAACAGGGGGCTATCTACGAGCAGTACTTC	CASSPKQGAIYEQYF
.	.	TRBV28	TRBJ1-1	TGTGCCAGCAGTCCGGGCGGACATACGAACACTGAAGCTTTCTTT	CASSPGGHTNTEAFF
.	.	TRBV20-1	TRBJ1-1	TGCAGTGCTAGAGATCCCCCTGAAGCTTTCTTT	CSARDPPEAFF
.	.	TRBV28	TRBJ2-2	TGTGCCAGCAGTTTACTATTCGGGGCGTTAGCAACCGGGGAGCTGTTTTTT	CASSLLFGALATGELFF
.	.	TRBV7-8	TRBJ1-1	TGTGCCAGCAGCGCAATCAGGGGCGGGAACACTGAAGCTTTCTTT	CASSAIRGGNTEAFF
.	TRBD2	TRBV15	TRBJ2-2	TGTGCCACCAGCAGAGATCTTCGGATAGCGGGAAGCACCGGGGAGCTGTTTTTT	CATSRDLRIAGSTGELFF
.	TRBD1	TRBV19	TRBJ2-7	TGTGCCAGTAGTATCACGGGACAGGGCGCCTACGAGCAGTACTTC	CASSITGQGAYEQYF
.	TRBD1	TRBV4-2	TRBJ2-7	TGTGCCAGCAGCCATACGCCGGGACAGGGGGCATACGAGCAGTACTTC	CASSHTPGQGAYEQYF
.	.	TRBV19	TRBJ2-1	TGTGCCAGTAGTGTAAAAAGCTCCTACAATGAGCAGTTCTTC	CASSVKSSYNEQFF
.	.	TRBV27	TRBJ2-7	TGTGCCAGCAGTTTAAGGGGATCCTACGAGCAGTACTTC	CASSLRGSYEQYF
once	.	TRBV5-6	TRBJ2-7	TGTGCCAGCAGCTTGGAAGGATACGAGCAGTACTTC	CASSLEGYEQYF
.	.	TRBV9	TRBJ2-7	TGTGCCAGCAGCGCCCAGGGAGGCCCCTACGAGCAGTACTTC	CASSAQGGPYEQYF
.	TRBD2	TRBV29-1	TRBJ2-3	TGCAGCGTTGTCCGGGAGGGTACGCAGTATTTT	CSVVREGTQYF
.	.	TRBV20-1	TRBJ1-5	TGCAGTGCTAGTCAGGAGTACCATCAGCCCCAGCATTTT	CSASQEYHQPQHF
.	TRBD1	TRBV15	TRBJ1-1	TGTGCCACCAGCAGAGATGGGGCGACAGGGGGCACTGAAGCTTTCTTT	CATSRDGATGGTEAFF
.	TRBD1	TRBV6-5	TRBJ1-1	TGTGCCAGCAGTTCACCGGGACAGCCAAACACTGAAGCTTTCTTT	CASSSPGQPNTEAFF
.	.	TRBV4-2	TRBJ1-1	TGTGCCAGCAGCCCAGGTTTACAAGGACCCGGGGCTTTCTTT	CASSPGLQGPGAFF